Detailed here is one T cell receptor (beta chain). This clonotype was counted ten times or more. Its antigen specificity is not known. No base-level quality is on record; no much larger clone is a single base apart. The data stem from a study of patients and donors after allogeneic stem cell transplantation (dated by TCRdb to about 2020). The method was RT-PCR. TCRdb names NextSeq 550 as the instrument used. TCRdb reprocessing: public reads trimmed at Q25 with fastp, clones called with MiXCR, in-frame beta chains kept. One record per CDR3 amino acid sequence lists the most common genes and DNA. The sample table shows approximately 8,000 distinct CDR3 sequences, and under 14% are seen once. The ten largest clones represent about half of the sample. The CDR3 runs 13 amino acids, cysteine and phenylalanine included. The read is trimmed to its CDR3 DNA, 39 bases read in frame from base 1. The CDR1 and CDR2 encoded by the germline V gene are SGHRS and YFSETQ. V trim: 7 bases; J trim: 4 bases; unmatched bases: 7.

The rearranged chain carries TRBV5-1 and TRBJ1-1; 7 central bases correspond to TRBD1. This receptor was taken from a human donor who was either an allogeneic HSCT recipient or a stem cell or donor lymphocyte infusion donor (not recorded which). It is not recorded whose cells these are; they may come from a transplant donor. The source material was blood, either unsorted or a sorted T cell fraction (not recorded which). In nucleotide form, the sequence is TGCGCCAGCGGCAGACAGGGACGCACTGAAGCTTTCTTT. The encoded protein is CASGRQGRTEAFF.